The 17 T cell receptor beta chains below were found in one sample sequenced in a study of brain T cells in children with intractable seizures (dated by TCRdb to 2020 to 2022). The receptor library was made with the immunoSEQ multiplex PCR assay. As stored in TCRdb, this immuneACCESS dataset retains in-frame rearrangements with V and J assigned. A fraction of the clones does not appear; measured against another copy, unresolved V genes explain less than half of the discrepancy, and the remainder lacks a known reason. This sample holds around 20,000 clones; 85% to 95% were observed only once. The top ten hold roughly 6.7% of the sample. Per the publication, the time point label means: resected brain tissue, or blood drawn just prior to surgery. The source material was peripheral blood, sampled at surgery. The receptors shown here come from a boy aged 5-17 years with focal cortical dysplasia and intractable seizures.

The J gene is TRBJ1-2, the V gene TRBV3-1 (or the pseudogene TRBV3-2), with 7 bases that match TRBD1. J was trimmed by 4 bases and V by 1 base; bases with no gene match: 9. CDR1 and CDR2 (germline): LGHDT, YNNKEL (reference sequence). The CDR3 sequence is 16 residues long. The CDR3 sequence is CASSQALSTGLYGYTF. The CDR3, as DNA: TGTGCCAGCAGCCAAGCCCTTTCGACAGGGCTCTATGGCTACACCTTC.

The CDR3 loop is CASSLQGNTEAFF. In nucleotides, the CDR3 is TGTGCCAGCAGCCTGCAGGGGAACACTGAAGCTTTCTTT. The V and J genes are TRBV3-1 (or the pseudogene TRBV3-2) and TRBJ1-1, with a possible D match to TRBD1 (5 bases). CDR3 length: 13 amino acids. Germline lookup yields CDR1 LGHDT and CDR2 YNNKEL (reference sequence). V shed 4 bases and J shed 1 base, with 7 bases lying between them.

The rearrangement uses TRBV7-2 and TRBJ2-1, with D hard to call. Between the trimmed V and J ends, which lost 5 bases and 2 bases, there was a span of 10 bases. The germline CDR1 and CDR2 sequences are SGHTA and FQGNSA. The CDR3 consists of 14 residues. CDR3 protein: CASSPHLAYNEQFF. The CDR3 nucleotides are TGTGCCAGCAGCCCACACTTAGCCTACAATGAGCAGTTCTTC.

This sequence joins TRBV4-1 and TRBJ1-3; no firm D call. Between the trimmed V and J ends, which lost 2 bases and 0 bases, there was a span of 8 bases. This CDR3 has 15 amino acids. CDR1 is MGHRA, CDR2 YSYEKL, per germline. The CDR3 DNA follows: TGCGCCAGCAGCCAACTAGGAATCTCTGGAAACACCATATATTTT. It translates to CASSQLGISGNTIYF.

This chain uses TRBV19 with TRBJ1-5; D not certain. Trimming removed 3 bases at V and 0 bases at J, with 9 bases between. Germline-derived CDR1 and CDR2 are LNHDA and SQIVND (reference sequence). This CDR3 has 15 residues. This chain's CDR3 is CASSMNGYSNQPQHF. As DNA, the CDR3 is TGTGCCAGTAGTATGAACGGATATAGCAATCAGCCCCAGCATTTT.

The rearrangement links TRBV28 to TRBJ1-1; 7 nucleotides line up with TRBD1. The CDR3 contains 13 residues. The V and J ends lost 6 bases and 5 bases, in that order; junction bases with no gene match: 6. Germline V CDR1 and CDR2: MDHEN, SYDVKM. The CDR3 DNA is TGTGCCAGCAGGGGGACAGAAGAGACTGAAGCTTTCTTT. It translates to CASRGTEETEAFF.

The CDR3 sequence is CASSRIQVSNQPQHF. CDR3 bases: TGCGCCAGCAGCCGTATACAGGTTAGCAATCAGCCCCAGCATTTT. The chain combines TRBV4-1 with TRBJ1-5; D perhaps matches TRBD1 (5 bases). Trimming removed 4 bases from V and 0 bases from J, with 10 bases in between. The CDR3 sequence is 15 residues long. Germline V gene lookup returns CDR1 MGHRA and CDR2 YSYEKL.

Written as DNA, the CDR3 is TGTGCCACCAGTGATTCCGGTTTTGTGGAGACTAGCGGACAAGAGACCCAGTACTTC. As protein: CATSDSGFVETSGQETQYF. This chain joins TRBV24-1 and TRBJ2-5; 9 nucleotides line up with TRBD2. The CDR3 runs to 19 residues. Germline CDR1 and CDR2: KGHDR and SFDVKD. V trimming: 2 bases; J trimming: 2 bases; junction bases outside the gene matches: 14.

The V and J genes are TRBV4-1 and TRBJ2-2; possible D gene TRBD1, 5 bases. The CDR3 has 18 residues. In germline, CDR1 is MGHRA, CDR2 YSYEKL. V was clipped by 4 bases and J by 3 bases, with 21 bases between them. The CDR3 DNA is TGCGCCAGCAGCCCGTACATCACTCCCGACAGATACACCGGGGAGCTGTTTTTT. Translating gives CASSPYITPDRYTGELFF.

The chain uses TRBV19 and TRBJ2-3; TRBD2 is a possible D gene (6 bases). V gave up 5 bases and J gave up 0 bases, with 18 bases separating them. This CDR3 region has 17 residues. Germline CDR1 and CDR2: LNHDA and SQIVND (reference sequence). CDR3 sequence reads: CASSSFLSGSSTDTQYF. CDR3 coding DNA: TGTGCCAGTAGTTCCTTCCTTTCCGGGAGTAGCACAGATACGCAGTATTTT.

The rearrangement joins TRBV19 to TRBJ1-5; maybe TRBD1 (5 bases). The CDR3 consists of 13 residues. V was clipped by 3 bases and J by 7 bases, with 10 bases between them. Germline V gene lookup returns CDR1 LNHDA and CDR2 SQIVND (reference sequence). Here the CDR3 DNA reads TGTGCCAGTAGTATCCGGGGGGACCAGCCCCAGCATTTT. Protein sequence: CASSIRGDQPQHF. Supplemented by reference TRBV19 and TRBJ1-5, the full variable domain reads DGGITQSPKYLFRKEGQNVTLSCEQNLNHDAMYWYRQDPGQGLRLIYYSQIVNDFQKGDIAEGYSVSREKKESFPLTVTSAQKNPTAFYLCASSIRGDQPQHFGDGTRLSIL.

V is TRBV10-1 and J is TRBJ2-7; D may correspond to TRBD1 or TRBD2 (5 bases each). CDR3 length: 17 amino acids. Germline CDR1 reads WNHNN; CDR2 reads SYGVQD (reference sequence). Trimming removed 4 bases from V and 4 bases from J, with 23 bases in between. The CDR3 here is CASSGLLPADTGYEQYF. Written as DNA, the CDR3 is TGCGCCAGCAGTGGGCTTCTCCCAGCGGACACCGGTTACGAGCAGTACTTC.

The V call is TRBV9, the J call TRBJ2-2; D gene uncertain. CDR3 length equals 12 residues. Germline V CDR1 and CDR2: SGDLS, YYNGEE. The V gene lost 0 bases and the J gene lost 6 bases, with 3 bases spanning the gap. The CDR3 nucleotides read TGTGCCAGCAGCGTAGCAGCCGGGGAGCTGTTTTTT. Translation gives CASSVAAGELFF.

V and J are TRBV27 and TRBJ1-4; TRBD1 is a possible D gene (6 bases). The CDR3 consists of 12 residues. Between the trimmed V and J ends, which lost 7 bases and 5 bases, there was a span of 8 bases. Germline CDR1 MNHEY, CDR2 SMNVEV (reference sequence). The CDR3 reads CASKGGNEKLFF. Written as DNA, the CDR3 is TGTGCCAGCAAGGGGGGAAATGAAAAACTGTTTTTT.

The genes are TRBV7-6 and TRBJ1-2; D remains unclear. V lost 5 bases to trimming and J lost 5 bases, with 12 bases between them. In germline, CDR1 is SGHVS, CDR2 FNYEAQ. The CDR3 runs to 13 residues. CDR3 DNA sequence: TGTGCCAGCAGCCCATCCCCGGGGTATGGCTACACCTTC. Translation: CASSPSPGYGYTF. Using reference TRBV7-6 and TRBJ1-2 for the parts outside the CDR3, the full variable domain is GAGVSQSPRYKVTKRGQDVALRCDPISGHVSLYWYRQALGQGPEFLTYFNYEAQQDKSGLPNDRFSAERPEGSISTLTIQRTEQRDSAMYRCASSPSPGYGYTFGSGTRLTVV.

This rearrangement joins TRBV5-6 to TRBJ1-5, with D possibly being TRBD1 (5 bases). The germline CDR1 and CDR2 sequences are SGHDT and YYEEEE. The CDR3 loop spans 16 amino acids. Trimming took 1 base from V and 4 from J, leaving 15 bases between them. Here the CDR3 reads CASSLSSGTNNQPQHF. As DNA, the CDR3 is TGTGCCAGCAGCTTGTCTTCCGGGACGAATAATCAGCCCCAGCATTTT.

This chain joins TRBV19 and TRBJ1-1; D not resolved. Germline CDR1 LNHDA, CDR2 SQIVND (reference sequence). The CDR3 has 11 amino acids. The germline V and J ends were trimmed by 0 bases and 11 bases, with 7 bases remaining between them. The CDR3 DNA follows: TGTGCCAGTAGTATAGAATTTGCGGCTTTCTTT. Translating gives CASSIEFAAFF.